A selection of T cell receptor beta chains follows, all from one sample in a study of cytomegalovirus exposure and HLA in healthy donors. The method was immunoSEQ multiplex PCR; TCRdb's version includes in-frame clones alone and lacks a portion of them. The profile shows about 170,000 clones, under 85% of them singletons. The sequencing sample was made of PBMCs. The receptor source for this set is a woman between 18 and 29 years old in good health and CMV-seropositive. Each CDR3 is given with its conserved first and last residue. Part of the rows lack a size; the others show once, few, many or a class for expanded clones.

clone_size,j_call,v_call,cdr3_aa
NA,TRBJ1-1,TRBV29-1,CSVEDRGSGGTEAFF
once,TRBJ2-1,TRBV7-3,CASSLDTINEQFF
NA,TRBJ2-3,TRBV10-1,CASLGPDTQYF
once,TRBJ1-1,TRBV6-5,CASSYGGVNTEAFF
NA,TRBJ1-1,TRBV6-5,CASSYSRTGATEAFF
NA,TRBJ2-7,TRBV4-1,CASSHPGTSVYEQYF
once,TRBJ1-1,TRBV9,CASSEYSNLNTEAFF
NA,TRBJ2-3,TRBV7-2,CASSFRQGDTQYF
NA,TRBJ1-1,TRBV4-2,CASSRSQGSTEAFF
few,TRBJ1-1,TRBV7-8,CASSPSPGARTEAFF
NA,TRBJ2-7,TRBV13,CASSPPSLSYEQYF
NA,TRBJ2-2,TRBV4-3,CASSQGTGDTGELFF
NA,TRBJ1-2,TRBV27,CASSLKPWTGINYGYTF
NA,TRBJ2-5,TRBV9,CASSVGVVARETQYF
NA,TRBJ2-7,TRBV18,CASSSSYEQYF
NA,TRBJ2-1,TRBV2,CASSESVTSGYNEQFF
NA,TRBJ2-3,TRBV15,CATSGRDRASDTQYF
NA,TRBJ1-4,TRBV5-3,CARSYTRRGDEKLFF
once,TRBJ2-4,TRBV5-6,CASSTDIRGPIQYF
NA,TRBJ1-6,TRBV27,CASSHTSPGGENRTPLHF
NA,TRBJ2-7,TRBV19,CASSSDGRSSYEQYF
once,TRBJ1-1,TRBV9,CASSVGKRTEAFF
NA,TRBJ1-5,TRBV7-8,CASSLDPGIVQPQHF
NA,TRBJ1-1,TRBV30,CAWSVRTGGNTEAFF
NA,TRBJ2-4,TRBV15,CATSRDLLDRAKNIQYF
NA,TRBJ1-1,TRBV28,CASSLTTRGAFF
NA,TRBJ2-1,TRBV4-3,CASSLGRNNEQFF
NA,TRBJ1-2,TRBV19,CASLRGDYGYTF
NA,TRBJ2-1,TRBV7-9,CASSLGQDGSEQFF
NA,TRBJ1-1,TRBV4-2,CASSSTGGSTEAFF
NA,TRBJ1-2,TRBV19,CASSTPGGGYGYTF
few,TRBJ2-6,TRBV19,CASSSLQGSGANVLTF
NA,TRBJ2-3,TRBV5-1,CASSPRTGRSEEEYF
NA,TRBJ1-6,TRBV27,CASSHSGAYNSPLHF
NA,TRBJ2-3,TRBV9,CASSVGGQGRTDTQYF
NA,TRBJ2-2,TRBV4-3,CASSPGLAGNTGELFF
NA,TRBJ1-5,TRBV6-6,CASNRGASNQPQHF
NA,TRBJ1-1,TRBV4-2,CASSPAGQKLNTEAFF
NA,TRBJ1-6,TRBV15,CATSSEFREVNSPLHF
NA,TRBJ1-1,TRBV5-6,CASSSGKNTEAFF
NA,TRBJ1-2,TRBV13,CASSWQGRNGYTF
NA,TRBJ2-3,TRBV7-9,CASSPTRGYRTDTQYF
NA,TRBJ2-1,TRBV13,CASSSPGLAVGNEQFF
few,TRBJ2-3,TRBV6-5,CASSYKPSGGSDTQYF
few,TRBJ1-2,TRBV4-3,CASSQDGGYGYTF
NA,TRBJ2-4,TRBV6-1,CAPGAKNIQYF
once,TRBJ2-2,TRBV2,CASNLPAGTGELFF
few,TRBJ2-1,TRBV6-1,CASSEAPGTGGNEQFF
NA,TRBJ1-3,TRBV11-3,CASSSGAGNTIYF
NA,TRBJ1-1,TRBV11-1,CASSPFISSVGGTEAFF
NA,TRBJ2-5,TRBV7-9,CASSLLAGVQETQYF
few,TRBJ2-3,TRBV4-2,CASSFSGVSSSTDTQYF
NA,TRBJ2-3,TRBV4-1,CASSQVRASGGPTDTQYF
NA,TRBJ2-5,TRBV21-1,CATLRLGGIQETQYF
NA,TRBJ1-1,TRBV7-3,CASRQGSTTEAFF